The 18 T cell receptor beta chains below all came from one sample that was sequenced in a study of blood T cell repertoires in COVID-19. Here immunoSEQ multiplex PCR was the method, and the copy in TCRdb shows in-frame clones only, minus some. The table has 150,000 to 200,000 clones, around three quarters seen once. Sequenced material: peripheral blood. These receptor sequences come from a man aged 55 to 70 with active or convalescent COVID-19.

CDR3 DNA sequence: TGTGCCAGCAGTCGATATACGGGGGGGCCCTCTGGGGCCAACGTCCTGACTTTC. Translation: CASSRYTGGPSGANVLTF. This rearrangement joins TRBV28 to TRBJ2-6, with 8 bases that match TRBD2. With 5 bases clipped from V and 0 bases from J, the junction kept 9 bases outside the gene matches. This CDR3 region has 18 residues. Looked up from germline, CDR1 is MDHEN and CDR2 is SYDVKM.

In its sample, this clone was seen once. CDR3 sequence reads: CASSLSGGRLAGELFF. CDR3 sequence (DNA): TGTGCCAGCAGTCTCTCGGGGGGGCGCCTGGCCGGGGAGCTGTTTTTT. V and J are TRBV2 and TRBJ2-2, with 8 bases lining up with TRBD2. CDR3 size: 16 residues. From germline, CDR1 is SNHLY and CDR2 FYNNEI. The junction had 11 bases not matched to a gene; V was cut back by 5 bases and J by 6 bases.

Written as DNA, the CDR3 is TGTGCCAGCAGCTTTTGGGGGCTCGATGAGCAGTTCTTC. Protein product: CASSFWGLDEQFF. The chain couples TRBV5-4 to TRBJ2-1; a weak D match, TRBD1 (6 bases). Trimming pared 2 bases from V and 8 bases from J, leaving 11 bases between. The CDR3 runs 13 residues. Germline values: CDR1 SGHNT, CDR2 YYREEE (reference sequence).

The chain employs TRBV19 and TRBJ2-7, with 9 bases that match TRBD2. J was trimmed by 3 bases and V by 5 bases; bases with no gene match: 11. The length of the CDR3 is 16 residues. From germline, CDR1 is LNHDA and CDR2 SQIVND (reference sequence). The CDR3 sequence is CASSLSPGLAVYEQYF. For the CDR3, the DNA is TGTGCCAGTAGTCTCAGCCCGGGACTAGCTGTCTACGAGCAGTACTTC.

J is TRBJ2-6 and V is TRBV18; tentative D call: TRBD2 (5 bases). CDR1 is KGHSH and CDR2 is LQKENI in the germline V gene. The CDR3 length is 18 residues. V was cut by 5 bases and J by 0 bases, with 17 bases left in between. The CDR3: CASSARAQGPSGANVLTF. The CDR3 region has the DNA TGTGCCAGCTCAGCGCGGGCCCAAGGTCCCTCTGGGGCCAACGTCCTGACTTTC.

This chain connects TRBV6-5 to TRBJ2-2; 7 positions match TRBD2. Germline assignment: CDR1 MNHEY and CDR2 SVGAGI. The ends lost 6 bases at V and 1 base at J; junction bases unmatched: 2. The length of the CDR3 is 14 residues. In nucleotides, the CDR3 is TGTGCCAGCAGAGGACTAGGGAACACCGGGGAGCTGTTTTTT. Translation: CASRGLGNTGELFF.

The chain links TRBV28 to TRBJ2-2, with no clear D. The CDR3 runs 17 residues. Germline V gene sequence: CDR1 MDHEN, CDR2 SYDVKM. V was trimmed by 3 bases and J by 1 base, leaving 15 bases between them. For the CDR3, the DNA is TGTGCCAGCAGTTTGACACGGCTAACTGGGAACACCGGGGAGCTGTTTTTT. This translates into CASSLTRLTGNTGELFF.

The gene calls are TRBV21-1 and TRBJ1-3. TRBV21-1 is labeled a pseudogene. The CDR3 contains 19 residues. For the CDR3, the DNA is TGTGCCAGCAGAAAGCCAAGCCGCGGGGGCCATTGCTCTGGAAACACCATATATTTT. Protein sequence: CASRKPSRGGHCSGNTIYF.

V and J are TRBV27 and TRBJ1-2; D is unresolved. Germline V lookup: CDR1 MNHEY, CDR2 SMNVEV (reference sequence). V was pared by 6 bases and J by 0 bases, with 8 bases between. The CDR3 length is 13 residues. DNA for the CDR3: TGTGCCAGCAGCCTGGGCCCTAACTATGGCTACACCTTC. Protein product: CASSLGPNYGYTF.

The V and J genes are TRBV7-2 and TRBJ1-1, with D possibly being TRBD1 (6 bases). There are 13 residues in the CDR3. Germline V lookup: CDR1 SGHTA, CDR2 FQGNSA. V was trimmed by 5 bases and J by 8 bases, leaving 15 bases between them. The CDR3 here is CASSPTGFREAFF. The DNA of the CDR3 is TGTGCCAGCAGCCCGACAGGCTTCAGGGAAGCTTTCTTT.

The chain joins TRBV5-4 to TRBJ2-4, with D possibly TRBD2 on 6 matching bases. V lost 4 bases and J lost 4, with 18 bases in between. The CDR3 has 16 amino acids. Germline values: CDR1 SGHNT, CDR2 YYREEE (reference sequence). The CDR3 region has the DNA TGTGCCAGCAGCCCCCGTGGAGGGAGCTCGAAAAACATTCAGTACTTC. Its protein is CASSPRGGSSKNIQYF. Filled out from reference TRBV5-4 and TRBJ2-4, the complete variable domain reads ETGVTQSPTHLIKTRGQQVTLRCSSQSGHNTVSWYQQALGQGPQFIFQYYREEENGRGNFPPRFSGLQFPNYSSELNVNALELDDSALYLCASSPRGGSSKNIQYFGAGTRLSVL.

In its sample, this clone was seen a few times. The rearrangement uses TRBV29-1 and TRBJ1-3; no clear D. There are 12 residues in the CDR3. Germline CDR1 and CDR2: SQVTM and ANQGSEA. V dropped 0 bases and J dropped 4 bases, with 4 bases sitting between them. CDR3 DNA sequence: TGCAGCGTTGAAGAAGCGGGAAACACCATATATTTT. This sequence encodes CSVEEAGNTIYF.

The CDR3 DNA follows: TGTGCCAGCAGCTTCGGGGGAGGGGAGACCCAGTACTTC. It is translated as CASSFGGGETQYF. The rearrangement uses TRBV7-9 and TRBJ2-5; 7 nucleotides align to TRBD2. CDR1 is SEHNR and CDR2 is FQNEAQ in the germline V gene (reference sequence). The CDR3 is 13 residues long. J lost 5 bases, V lost 3 bases, and 3 bases had no gene match.

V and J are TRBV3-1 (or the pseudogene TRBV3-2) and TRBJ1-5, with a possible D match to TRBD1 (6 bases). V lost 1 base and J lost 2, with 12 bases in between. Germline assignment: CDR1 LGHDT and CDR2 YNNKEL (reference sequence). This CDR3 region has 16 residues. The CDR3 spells CASSQGTGSGNQPQHF. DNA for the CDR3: TGTGCCAGCAGCCAAGGTACAGGGTCGGGCAATCAGCCCCAGCATTTT.

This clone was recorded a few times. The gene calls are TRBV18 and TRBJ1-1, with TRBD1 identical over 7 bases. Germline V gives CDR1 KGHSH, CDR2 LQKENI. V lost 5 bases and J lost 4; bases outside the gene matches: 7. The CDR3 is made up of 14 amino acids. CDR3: CASSLQGTGTEAFF. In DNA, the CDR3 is TGTGCCAGCTCATTACAGGGGACGGGCACTGAAGCTTTCTTT.

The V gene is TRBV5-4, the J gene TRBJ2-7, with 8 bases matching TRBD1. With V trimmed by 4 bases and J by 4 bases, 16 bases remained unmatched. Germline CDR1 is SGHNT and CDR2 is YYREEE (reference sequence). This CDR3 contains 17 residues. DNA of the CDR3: TGTGCCAGCAGCAGGGGCGGAGGACAGGGAAGCTGGTACGAGCAGTACTTC. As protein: CASSRGGGQGSWYEQYF.

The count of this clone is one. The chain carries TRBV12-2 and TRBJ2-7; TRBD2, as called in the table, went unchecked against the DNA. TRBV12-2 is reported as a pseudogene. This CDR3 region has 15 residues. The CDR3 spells CASRLVGGRIYEQYF. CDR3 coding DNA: TGTGCAAGTCGCTTAGTAGGAGGCCGGATCTACGAGCAGTACTTC.

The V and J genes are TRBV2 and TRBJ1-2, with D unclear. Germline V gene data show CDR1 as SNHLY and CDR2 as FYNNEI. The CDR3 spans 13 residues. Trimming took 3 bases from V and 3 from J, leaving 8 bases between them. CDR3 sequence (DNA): TGTGCCAGCAGTGACGCGGGGTACTATGGCTACACCTTC. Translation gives CASSDAGYYGYTF.